This T cell receptor beta chain was sequenced in a study of tumor and adjacent non-tumor tissue in lung cancer. Overall study results and limits: Tumor tissue had significantly higher TCR diversity than normal lung.

With regard to this clonotype: Its specificity is unknown.

CDR3 length: 12 amino acids. The V segment lost 8 bases and the J segment 3 bases; nucleotides outside the gene matches: 6. CDR1 is DFQATT, CDR2 SNEGSKA, per germline (reference sequence). The template was RNA from unsorted bulk tissue. Donors were chemotherapy-naive, newly diagnosed lung cancer surgical patients in China, August–late 2014. Three rounds of nested PCR, following a modified ARM-PCR protocol, produced the TCRbeta library. From the multiplex PCR reads, TCRdb called clonotypes with MiXCR, one entry per CDR3 protein. The repertoire consists of approximately 79,000 distinct CDR3 sequences, with roughly 62% occurring once and the leading ten covering roughly 15%.

The chain links TRBV20-1 to TRBJ2-7; 8 positions match TRBD2. The source of this sequence is an older man with non-small cell lung cancer. The specimen sequenced was lung tumor tissue. The CDR3 nucleotides are TGCAGTTGGTTAGCGGGGAACTACGAGCAGTACTTC. Its protein product is CSWLAGNYEQYF.